Listed here is a single TCR beta chain. V was shortened by 6 bases and J by 4 bases, with 13 bases between the two germline ends. The CDR3 length is 14 residues. Germline V gene data show CDR1 as SNHLY and CDR2 as FYNNEI. Authors' data handling: Scientists estimated how many nucleated cells there were by amplifying reference gene primers. Clones were read by immunoSEQ multiplex PCR, and TCRdb kept only the in-frame ones, dropping some. From that table come the V and J calls and clone size; the DNA was used to work out D and trimming. The sample carries 150,000 to 160,000 clones, 80% to 90% recorded once. This record belongs to a study of blood T cell repertoires in COVID-19.

This rearrangement joins TRBV2 to TRBJ1-5; D may be TRBD1 (5 bases). This receptor was identified in a woman in her fifties or sixties with acute or convalescent COVID-19. Material for sequencing was peripheral blood. The CDR3 loop is CASSSREENQPQHF. CDR3 in DNA: TGTGCCAGCAGCTCCAGGGAAGAGAATCAGCCCCAGCATTTT.